This TCR beta chain came from a study of OX40 agonist ivuxolimab in advanced cancers. Study context: Those enrolled were roughly 85% male, with a mean age of around 57 years and ages from roughly 20 to 90.

With regard to this clone: The target antigen is unknown.

Clones were sequenced by immunoSEQ multiplex PCR, and TCRdb holds only the in-frame ones, with some missing. The table shows about 13,000 clones, with 55% to 75% occurring only once. The study's findings and limits: Specificity for antigen went undetermined in the expanded peripheral T cells.

Blood draws occurred at baseline, cycle 4 day 1, and cycle 7 day 1. This clonotype was obtained from an adult with an advanced solid tumor such as melanoma, head and neck, liver or kidney cancer. The sample was CD4+ or CD8+ T cells sorted from blood, taken in a trial of the OX40 agonist ivuxolimab.

Written as DNA, the CDR3 is TGCGCCAGCAGCCAAGAATCCTTCAGGGAAAAACTGTTTTTT. Protein: CASSQESFREKLFF. V and J are TRBV4-1 and TRBJ1-4, with D unresolved. CDR3 size: 14 residues. Trimming pared 0 bases from V and 8 bases from J, leaving 10 bases between. The V gene's germline CDR1 is MGHRA and CDR2 YSYEKL.